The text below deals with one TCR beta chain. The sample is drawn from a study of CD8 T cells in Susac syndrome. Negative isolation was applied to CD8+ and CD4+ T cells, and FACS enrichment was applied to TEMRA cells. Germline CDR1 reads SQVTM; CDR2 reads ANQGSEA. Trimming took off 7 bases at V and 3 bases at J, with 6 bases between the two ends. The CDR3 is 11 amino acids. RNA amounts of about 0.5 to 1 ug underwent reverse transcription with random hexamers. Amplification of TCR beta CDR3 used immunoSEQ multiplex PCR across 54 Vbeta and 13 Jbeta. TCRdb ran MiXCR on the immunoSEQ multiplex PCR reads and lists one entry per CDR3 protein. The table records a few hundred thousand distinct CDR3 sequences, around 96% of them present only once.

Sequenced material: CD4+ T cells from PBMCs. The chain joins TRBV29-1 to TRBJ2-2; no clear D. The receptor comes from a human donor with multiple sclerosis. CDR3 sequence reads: CSATHTGELFF. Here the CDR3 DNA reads TGCAGCGCCACCCACACCGGGGAGCTGTTTTTT.